These 17 T cell receptor beta chains were all obtained from the same sample, sequenced in a study of blood T cell repertoires in COVID-19. The table came from immunoSEQ multiplex PCR; TCRdb's copy has only in-frame clones and leaves some out. The repertoire holds under 200,000 clones, with about 86% as singletons. The sample was peripheral blood. These receptors all come from a woman of 80 years or more in a cohort sampled during active or convalescent COVID-19.

The rearrangement links TRBV18 to TRBJ1-2; no firm D call. V was shortened by 2 bases and J by 8 bases, with 12 bases between the two germline ends. The CDR3 extends over 13 amino acids. The germline gives CDR1 KGHSH, CDR2 LQKENI. CDR3 coding DNA: TGTGCCAGCTCACCAGTGGTTGACGGGGGCTACACCTTC. Residues: CASSPVVDGGYTF. Complete variable domain (other parts from reference TRBV18 and TRBJ1-2): NAGVMQNPRHLVRRRGQEARLRCSPMKGHSHVYWYRQLPEEGLKFMVYLQKENIIDESGMPKERFSAEFPKEGPSILRIQQVVRGDSAAYFCASSPVVDGGYTFGSGTRLTVV.

The V gene is TRBV19, the J gene TRBJ2-5; D perhaps matches TRBD1 (5 bases). The CDR3 totals 14 residues. The V and J ends lost 4 bases and 3 bases respectively, with 12 bases between them. Germline-derived CDR1 and CDR2 are LNHDA and SQIVND (reference sequence). The CDR3 here is CASSTPGAKETQYF. CDR3 bases: TGTGCCAGTAGTACCCCTGGGGCGAAAGAGACCCAGTACTTC.

V usage is TRBV4-2 and J usage is TRBJ1-1; D may be TRBD1 (5 bases). This CDR3 is 15 amino acids long. Germline CDR1 and CDR2: LGHNA and YNFKEQ. V dropped 1 base and J dropped 1 base, with 10 bases sitting between them. DNA of the CDR3: TGTGCCAGCAGCCAAGGCTCCCAGGGGAACACTGAAGCTTTCTTT. Translating gives CASSQGSQGNTEAFF.

Only one count was recorded for this clone. The chain joins TRBV5-1 to TRBJ2-2; a weak D match, TRBD1 (6 bases). V was pared by 0 bases and J by 5 bases, with 17 bases between. Germline V gene data show CDR1 as SGHRS and CDR2 as YFSETQ. This CDR3 has 17 residues. This CDR3 reads CASSLEAGAARTGELFF. In DNA form, the CDR3 reads TGCGCCAGCAGCTTGGAAGCAGGGGCGGCGCGGACCGGGGAGCTGTTTTTT.

In regard to this clone: The same CDR3 arises from other DNA sequences in this sample as well. The chain combines TRBV10-1 with TRBJ1-2; weak D call: TRBD1 (6 bases). V was clipped by 3 bases and J by 4 bases, with 9 bases between them. Germline V gene lookup returns CDR1 WNHNN and CDR2 SYGVQD (reference sequence). This CDR3 region has 13 residues. CDR3 in amino acids: CASSEQGSYGYTF. DNA for the CDR3: TGCGCCAGCAGTGAACAGGGAAGCTATGGCTACACCTTC.

The chain couples TRBV5-5 to TRBJ1-5; no clear D gene. Germline-derived CDR1 and CDR2 are SGHKS and YYEKEE (reference sequence). Trimming pared 4 bases from V and 0 bases from J, leaving 8 bases between. The CDR3 is 14 residues long. This CDR3 is CASSAYLSNQPQHF. For the CDR3, the DNA is TGTGCCAGCAGCGCGTACCTTAGCAATCAGCCCCAGCATTTT.

V and J are TRBV24-1 and TRBJ2-3, with D possibly matching TRBD2 (6 bases). The length of the CDR3 is 14 residues. Per germline, CDR1 KGHDR and CDR2 SFDVKD. V lost 11 bases, J lost 0 bases, and 14 bases lay in between. In DNA, the CDR3 is TGTGCCATCTTTCCTCGGGAGAGCACAGATACGCAGTATTTT. Its protein is CAIFPRESTDTQYF.

The V and J genes are TRBV10-3 and TRBJ1-5, with 7 bases aligning to TRBD1. The CDR3 has 14 residues. The J segment lost 4 bases and the V segment lost 5 bases, leaving 5 bases of the junction unmatched. Germline loops: CDR1 ENHRY, CDR2 SYGVKD. The CDR3 DNA is TGTGCCATCAGTCCGGACAGGCAAAATCAGCCCCAGCATTTT. This sequence encodes CAISPDRQNQPQHF.

This clone was seen only once. This chain connects TRBV6-5 to TRBJ1-1, with a possible D match to TRBD1 (6 bases). Germline V lookup: CDR1 MNHEY, CDR2 SVGAGI. The V end was cut by 4 bases, the J end by 0 bases, with 9 bases between. CDR3 length: 14 residues. The CDR3 loop is CASSSDRLNTEAFF. The CDR3 DNA is TGTGCCAGCAGTTCGGACAGATTGAACACTGAAGCTTTCTTT.

This rearrangement joins TRBV6-2 or TRBV6-3 to TRBJ2-1; 8 bases align to TRBD2. After removal of 7 bases from V and 0 bases from J, the junction contained 5 bases not matched to a gene. Germline V gene data show CDR1 as MNHEY and CDR2 as SVGEGT. The CDR3 length is 15 residues. CDR3 DNA: TGTGCCAGCACCCCGGGGGGGGGCTCCTACAATGAGCAGTTCTTC. Its protein product is CASTPGGGSYNEQFF.

The rearrangement joins TRBV19 to TRBJ2-2; 9 bases agree with TRBD2. Germline CDR1 and CDR2: LNHDA and SQIVND (reference sequence). The CDR3 runs 15 residues. The junction had 10 bases not matched to a gene; V was cut back by 6 bases and J by 8 bases. CDR3 in DNA: TGTGCCAGTAGGGTGTTAGCGGGAGTGGAGGGGGAGCTGTTTTTT. Translation: CASRVLAGVEGELFF.

The V gene is TRBV5-6, the J gene TRBJ2-3, with 7 bases aligning to TRBD2. In germline, CDR1 is SGHDT, CDR2 YYEEEE. The CDR3 is 15 amino acids. V lost 0 bases to trimming and J lost 2 bases; unmatched junction nucleotides: 3. This CDR3 reads CASSLEGGYTDTQYF. CDR3 nucleotides: TGTGCCAGCAGCTTGGAGGGAGGGTACACAGATACGCAGTATTTT.

The chain has TRBV6-5 and TRBJ1-1, with a possible D match to TRBD1 (6 bases). V lost 6 bases to trimming and J lost 4 bases, with 15 bases between them. Germline CDR1 reads MNHEY; CDR2 reads SVGAGI. This CDR3 contains 14 residues. CDR3 protein: CASSSQGGITEAFF. CDR3 DNA sequence: TGTGCCAGCAGCTCACAGGGTGGAATCACTGAAGCTTTCTTT.

This clone has more than one count but fewer than ten. This rearrangement joins TRBV7-9 to TRBJ2-3; D may be TRBD2 (6 bases). The V gene lost 5 bases and the J gene lost 3 bases, with 18 bases spanning the gap. The CDR3 totals 16 residues. Germline CDR1 and CDR2: SEHNR and FQNEAQ (reference sequence). Written as DNA, the CDR3 is TGTGCCAGCAGCCCCAGCGGGTGGGGGAGTACAGATACGCAGTATTTT. Protein product: CASSPSGWGSTDTQYF.

In this sample, this clone turned up a few times. The rearrangement uses TRBV4-2 and TRBJ2-1; no reliable D call. This CDR3 region has 14 residues. V was trimmed by 0 bases and J by 4 bases, leaving 7 bases between them. Germline V gives CDR1 LGHNA, CDR2 YNFKEQ. The CDR3 sequence is CASSQEVTYNEQFF. The CDR3 DNA follows: TGTGCCAGCAGCCAAGAGGTAACTTACAATGAGCAGTTCTTC.

With regard to this clone: Other DNA sequences from this sample encode an identical CDR3 as well. This chain links TRBV27 with TRBJ2-3; D might be TRBD2 (5 bases). From germline, CDR1 is MNHEY and CDR2 SMNVEV (reference sequence). The CDR3 sequence is 13 residues long. Between the trimmed V and J ends, which lost 3 bases and 3 bases, there was a span of 7 bases. CDR3 nucleotides: TGTGCCAGCAGTTTTCGAGGGACAGATACGCAGTATTTT. Protein: CASSFRGTDTQYF.

The chain is built from TRBV24-1 and TRBJ1-2; TRBD1 matches at 7 bases. From germline, CDR1 is KGHDR and CDR2 SFDVKD. This CDR3 is 15 amino acids long. The V segment lost 5 bases and the J segment 2 bases; nucleotides outside the gene matches: 7. The CDR3 reads CATSGRDRQNYGYTF. The CDR3 DNA follows: TGTGCCACCAGTGGCCGGGACAGACAAAACTATGGCTACACCTTC.